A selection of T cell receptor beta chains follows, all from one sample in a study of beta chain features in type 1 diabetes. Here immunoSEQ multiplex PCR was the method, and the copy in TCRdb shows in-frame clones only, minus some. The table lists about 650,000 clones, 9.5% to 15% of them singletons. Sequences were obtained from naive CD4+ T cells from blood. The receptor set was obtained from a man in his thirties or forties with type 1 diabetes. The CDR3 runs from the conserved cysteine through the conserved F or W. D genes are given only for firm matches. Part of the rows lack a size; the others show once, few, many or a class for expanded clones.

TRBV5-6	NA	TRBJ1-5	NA	TGTGCCAGCAGCCCGGGCCGTGGGGGGGCTGGTAATCAGCCCCAGCATTTT	CASSPGRGGAGNQPQHF
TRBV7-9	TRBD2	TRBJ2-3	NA	TGTGCCAGTTCCCGACTAGCGGGGTTCACAGATACGCAGTATTTT	CASSRLAGFTDTQYF
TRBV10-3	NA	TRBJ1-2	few	TGTGCCATCAGTGAGTCGACGGGGCAGGAAGGGCGCACCTTC	CAISESTGQEGRTF
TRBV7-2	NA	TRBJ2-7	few	TGTGCCAGCAGCTTTCACGCGGCCTACGAGCAGTACTTC	CASSFHAAYEQYF
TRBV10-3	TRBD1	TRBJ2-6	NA	TGTGCCATCAGACGGGACAGCTCTGGGGCCAACGTCCTGACTTTC	CAIRRDSSGANVLTF
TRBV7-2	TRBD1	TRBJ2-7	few	TGTGCCAGCAGCTTTACCGGGACAGGGCGCTACGAGCAGTACTTC	CASSFTGTGRYEQYF
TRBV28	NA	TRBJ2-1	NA	TGTGCCAGTAAAACAGGCAATCGCTACAATGAGCAGTTCTTC	CASKTGNRYNEQFF
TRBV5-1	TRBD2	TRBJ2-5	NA	TGCGCCAGCGGTCGGGGGGAAGAGACCCAGTACTTC	CASGRGEETQYF
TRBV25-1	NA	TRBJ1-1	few	TGTGCCAGCAGTGCTTGGGGCGGTCTGAACACTGAAGCTTTCTTT	CASSAWGGLNTEAFF
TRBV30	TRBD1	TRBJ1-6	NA	TGTGCCTGGAGCTCGGGACAGCGGGGATATAATTCACCCCTCCACTTT	CAWSSGQRGYNSPLHF
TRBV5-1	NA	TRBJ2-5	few	TGCGCCAGCAGCTTGGGGCAGCAAGAGACCCAGTACTTC	CASSLGQQETQYF
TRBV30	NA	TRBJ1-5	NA	TGTGCCTGGAGTGTTGGTAGTCAGCCCCAGCATTTT	CAWSVGSQPQHF
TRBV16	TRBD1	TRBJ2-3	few	TGTGCCAGCAGCCGGGACAGAGTCACAGATACGCAGTATTTT	CASSRDRVTDTQYF
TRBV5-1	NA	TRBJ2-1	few	TGCGCCAGCAGCTTAGGTTTATACAATGAGCAGTTCTTC	CASSLGLYNEQFF